This section outlines one T cell receptor beta chain sequence together with its context. The sample comes from a study of blood T cell repertoires in COVID-19. Data came from immunoSEQ multiplex PCR; TCRdb stores just in-frame clones and leaves some out. The table has more than 110,000 clones, around 82% seen once. Trimming cost V 6 bases and J 3 bases; bases outside gene matches: 13. The V gene's germline CDR1 is LNHDA and CDR2 SQIVND (reference sequence). The CDR3 sequence is 17 residues long. This clonotype was sampled from a man aged 40-55 years with acute COVID-19. Sequenced sample: PBMCs or T cells enriched from blood (not recorded which). V usage is TRBV19 and J usage is TRBJ2-1; the match to TRBD1 covers 8 bases. In DNA, the CDR3 is TGTGCCAGTAGCATTTTAGCTGTCAGGGGGCACTACAATGAGCAGTTCTTC. This codes for CASSILAVRGHYNEQFF.